This T cell receptor (beta chain) originates from a study of blood T cell repertoires in COVID-19. As for the study in general: T cells, B-cell-depleted T cells, or PBMCs provided the cDNA or gDNA that served as material.

CDR1 and CDR2 (germline): SQVTM, ANQGSEA. This CDR3 is built from 12 residues. Seattle cases were enrolled at active infection and followed longitudinally. Methods used by the authors: Counts of nucleated cells, estimated from reference gene primer amplification, were obtained. Data came from immunoSEQ multiplex PCR; TCRdb stores just in-frame clones and leaves some out. V and J calls and clone size are those listed in that table; D and trimming were worked out from the DNA. The top ten clones hold under 8.5% of a sample with about 200,000 clones, around 86% of them seen once. This clone has a handful of counts.

V usage is TRBV29-1 and J usage is TRBJ1-1, with D unresolved. Sequenced: peripheral blood. This TCR was sampled from a woman older than 75 with COVID-19, enrolled during active disease. The DNA of the CDR3 is TGCGCGGGCGGCGATACGAACACTGAAGCTTTCTTT. This encodes CAGGDTNTEAFF.